This passage covers 13 T cell receptor beta chains from one sample sequenced in a study of blood T cell repertoires in COVID-19. Sequencing was performed with immunoSEQ multiplex PCR; in TCRdb, only in-frame clones are kept and a portion is missing. The sample has roughly 260,000 clones, approximately 91% seen once. The sequenced sample consisted of peripheral blood. The receptors here all came from a woman aged 25 to 39 with COVID-19, enrolled during active disease.

This clone turned up a few times. This chain uses TRBV18 with TRBJ1-6, with D perhaps matching TRBD1 (6 bases). Germline CDR1 and CDR2: KGHSH and LQKENI. V lost 5 bases, J lost 8 bases, and 10 bases lay in between. The CDR3 is 13 amino acids. The CDR3 DNA reads TGTGCCAGCTCAAGGGCAGGGGATTCACCCCTCCACTTT. Amino acids: CASSRAGDSPLHF.

V is TRBV6-4 and J is TRBJ1-6; D possibly corresponds to TRBD1 (6 bases). CDR3 size: 13 residues. CDR1 and CDR2 (germline): MRHNA, SNTAGT. Trimming removed 6 bases at V and 4 bases at J, with 7 bases between. The CDR3 region is CASRQGYNSPLHF. In DNA form, the CDR3 reads TGTGCCAGCAGACAGGGATATAATTCACCCCTCCACTTT.

The rearrangement uses TRBV9 and TRBJ2-1; the D gene is possibly TRBD1 (6 bases). This CDR3 has 14 amino acids. CDR1 is SGDLS and CDR2 is YYNGEE in the germline V gene. V lost 0 bases, J lost 7 bases, and 11 bases lay in between. The CDR3 region is CASSVEGHGNEQFF. The CDR3 DNA sequence: TGTGCCAGCAGCGTAGAGGGACATGGAAATGAGCAGTTCTTC.

J is TRBJ2-1 and V is TRBV18; 12 nucleotides line up with TRBD2. V lost 5 bases, J lost 8 bases, and 10 bases stayed unmatched. Germline V lookup: CDR1 KGHSH, CDR2 LQKENI. CDR3 length: 16 residues. CDR3 sequence (DNA): TGTGCCAGCTCATCGCGACTAGCGGGAGATACAGATGAGCAGTTCTTC. Translated: CASSSRLAGDTDEQFF.

This clone has a handful of counts. The rearrangement joins TRBV5-6 to TRBJ2-5; 10 nucleotides line up with TRBD2. The ends lost 4 bases at V and 5 bases at J; junction bases unmatched: 8. Germline CDR1 and CDR2: SGHDT and YYEEEE. This CDR3 spans 15 amino acids. The CDR3 DNA sequence: TGTGCCAGCAGCGAGGGACTAGCGAAGAGTGAGACCCAGTACTTC. It yields the protein CASSEGLAKSETQYF.

CDR3 coding DNA: TGTGCCAGCAGTTTCTCCAGAGCGGGAGGCGTTGAGCAGTACTTC. It yields the protein CASSFSRAGGVEQYF. V is TRBV27 and J is TRBJ2-7, with TRBD2 matching 9 bases. CDR1 MNHEY and CDR2 SMNVEV come from the germline V gene (reference sequence). The CDR3 totals 15 residues. V lost 3 bases and J lost 7; bases outside the gene matches: 10.

The chain uses TRBV24-1 and TRBJ2-1; tentative D call: TRBD2 (5 bases). Germline V gives CDR1 KGHDR, CDR2 SFDVKD. Trimming removed 9 bases at V and 4 bases at J, with 12 bases between. The CDR3 runs to 13 residues. The chain's CDR3 is CATEEGRYNEQFF. Here the CDR3 DNA reads TGTGCCACCGAAGAGGGCCGGTACAATGAGCAGTTCTTC.

The rearrangement uses TRBV28 and TRBJ2-7; D unclear. Trimming removed 2 bases from V and 2 bases from J, with 10 bases in between. In germline, CDR1 is MDHEN, CDR2 SYDVKM. The length of the CDR3 is 14 residues. CDR3 sequence reads: CASSLKMGPYEQYF. CDR3 DNA: TGTGCCAGCAGTTTAAAGATGGGCCCCTACGAGCAGTACTTC.

The chain employs TRBV28 and TRBJ2-1; D is perhaps TRBD1 (6 bases). CDR3 length: 13 amino acids. Germline lookup yields CDR1 MDHEN and CDR2 SYDVKM. The ends were cut back, 2 bases at V and 10 bases at J, with 12 bases in the middle. CDR3 DNA sequence: TGTGCCAGCAGTTTAAGGGGGACCGGCGAGCAGTTCTTC. Its translation is CASSLRGTGEQFF.

This clone was seen just once. This rearrangement joins TRBV30 to TRBJ2-2; D gene ambiguous. This CDR3 has 11 residues. With 3 bases removed from V and 5 bases from J, the gap between germline ends came to 4 bases. Germline assignment: CDR1 GTSNPN and CDR2 SVGIG (reference sequence). In nucleotides, the CDR3 is TGTGCCTGGAGCCTGACCGGGGAGCTGTTTTTT. This translates into CAWSLTGELFF. Combining the CDR3 with reference TRBV30 and TRBJ2-2 gives the whole variable domain SQTIHQWPATLVQPVGSPLSLECTVEGTSNPNLYWYRQAAGRGLQLLFYSVGIGQISSEVPQNLSASRPQDRQFILSSKKLLLSDSGFYLCAWSLTGELFFGEGSRLTVL.

This chain connects TRBV15 to TRBJ2-5; D possibly corresponds to TRBD2 (5 bases). V was cut by 5 bases and J by 4 bases, with 8 bases left in between. The CDR3 covers 12 residues. Germline V gene lookup returns CDR1 LNHNV and CDR2 YYDKDF (reference sequence). The CDR3 reads CATSFSGETQYF. The CDR3 coding sequence is TGTGCCACCAGCTTCAGCGGAGAGACCCAGTACTTC.

Turning to this clone: Other DNA sequences within the sample encode an identical CDR3. The chain combines TRBV28 with TRBJ2-7, with D uncertain. This CDR3 spans 12 amino acids. Per germline, CDR1 MDHEN and CDR2 SYDVKM. The V and J ends lost 3 bases and 6 bases respectively, with 9 bases between them. The DNA for the CDR3 is TGTGCCAGCAGTTTCCCGCCCGGCGAGCAGTACTTC. Its protein product is CASSFPPGEQYF.

The gene calls are TRBV4-1 and TRBJ2-1; D unresolved. This CDR3 region has 13 residues. Germline CDR1 MGHRA, CDR2 YSYEKL. The V gene lost 6 bases and the J gene lost 1 base, with 7 bases spanning the gap. In DNA, the CDR3 is TGCGCCAGCAGGTCGACATCCTACAATGAGCAGTTCTTC. Amino acids: CASRSTSYNEQFF.